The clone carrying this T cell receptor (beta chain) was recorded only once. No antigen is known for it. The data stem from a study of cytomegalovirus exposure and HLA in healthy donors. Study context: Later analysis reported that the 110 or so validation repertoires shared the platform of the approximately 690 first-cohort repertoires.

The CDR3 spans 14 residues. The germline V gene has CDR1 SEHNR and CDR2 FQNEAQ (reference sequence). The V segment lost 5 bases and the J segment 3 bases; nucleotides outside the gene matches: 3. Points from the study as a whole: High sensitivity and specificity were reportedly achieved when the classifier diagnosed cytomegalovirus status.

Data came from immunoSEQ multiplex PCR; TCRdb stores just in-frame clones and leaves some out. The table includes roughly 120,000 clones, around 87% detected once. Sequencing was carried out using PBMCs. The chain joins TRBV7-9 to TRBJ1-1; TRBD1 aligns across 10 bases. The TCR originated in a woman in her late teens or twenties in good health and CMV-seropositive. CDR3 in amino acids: CASSATGGYTEAFF. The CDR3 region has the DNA TGTGCCAGCAGCGCGACAGGGGGCTACACTGAAGCTTTCTTT.